The next 5 T cell receptor beta chains were all read from a single sample in a study of blood T cell repertoires in COVID-19. Generated by immunoSEQ multiplex PCR, the TCRdb table keeps only in-frame clones and is missing some. The sample carries more than 95,000 clones, roughly 84% recorded once. The sample comprised peripheral blood. The receptors were sampled from a woman aged 55-69 years in a cohort sampled during active or convalescent COVID-19.

V usage is TRBV12-3 or TRBV12-4 and J usage is TRBJ1-4; D call uncertain. This CDR3 is 13 amino acids long. V was cut by 4 bases and J by 10 bases, with 13 bases left in between. The CDR3 spells CASSSRGEVKLFF. Written as DNA, the CDR3 is TGTGCCAGCAGTTCTCGCGGGGAGGTAAAACTGTTTTTT.

The rearrangement links TRBV27 to TRBJ1-2; the D is unclear. CDR1 MNHEY and CDR2 SMNVEV come from the germline V gene (reference sequence). Trimming cost V 6 bases and J 4 bases, with 18 bases left between them. The CDR3 covers 15 residues. For the CDR3, the DNA is TGTGCCAGCAGCCAAAGTATATCGGGGAGCTATGGCTACACCTTC. It yields the protein CASSQSISGSYGYTF.

This chain connects TRBV4-1 to TRBJ2-7; D is unresolved. CDR3 length: 15 amino acids. Germline V gene sequence: CDR1 MGHRA, CDR2 YSYEKL. The V gene lost 6 bases and the J gene lost 3 bases, with 18 bases spanning the gap. The chain's CDR3 is CASRLAGNSHYEQYF. The CDR3 nucleotides read TGCGCCAGCAGGCTCGCAGGAAATTCCCACTACGAGCAGTACTTC.

This clone was counted between two and nine times. The chain is built from TRBV5-6 and TRBJ2-5; 8 positions agree with TRBD2. The ends lost 4 bases at V and 2 bases at J; junction bases unmatched: 7. CDR3 length equals 15 residues. The germline V gene has CDR1 SGHDT and CDR2 YYEEEE. Here the CDR3 DNA reads TGTGCCAGCAGCCAACTTGCGGGGGGACAAGAGACCCAGTACTTC. Translation: CASSQLAGGQETQYF.

This rearrangement joins TRBV9 to TRBJ2-5, with TRBD1 identical over 12 bases. There are 18 residues in the CDR3. Per the germline V gene, CDR1 is SGDLS and CDR2 is YYNGEE. J gave up 5 bases and V 0 bases, and 11 bases lay outside the gene matches. The CDR3 nucleotides are TGTGCCAGCAGCGTAGTCCCCGGGACAGGGGGCGTACGGGAGACCCAGTACTTC. It encodes CASSVVPGTGGVRETQYF.